Sequencing of this TCR beta chain was carried out in a study of tumor-infiltrating lymphocytes in primary liver carcinoma. General study results and limits: Tumor samples exhibited a significantly greater top-250-clone fraction than blood samples (p = 0.039).

The V gene's germline CDR1 is SQVTM and CDR2 ANQGSEA. CDR3 length: 11 amino acids. Trimming took off 7 bases at V and 8 bases at J, with 12 bases between the two ends. Blood RNA was derived from unsorted whole blood, and germline DNA was extracted too. The investigators made TCR beta cDNA from roughly 460 ng total RNA, using a constant-region primer. Three-round nested multiplex PCR performed with slightly modified ARM-PCR produced the TCR beta libraries. Rounds one and two of PCR, each of 10 cycles, were primed with TRBV1-TRBV30 forward primers and a C-beta reverse primer. MiXCR, run by TCRdb on the multiplex PCR reads, gives a single entry per CDR3 protein. The table shows a few hundred thousand distinct CDR3 sequences, with approximately 54% occurring only once. This clonotype was seen repeatedly, ten times or more. Its specificity is unknown.

The receptor comes from a woman younger than 45 with primary liver carcinoma and hepatitis B virus infection. What was sequenced was peripheral blood. V is TRBV29-1 and J is TRBJ2-1; weak D call: TRBD2 (5 bases). CDR3 in amino acids: CSAEALDEQFF. Here the CDR3 DNA reads TGCAGCGCGGAGGCTTTGGATGAGCAGTTCTTC.